This TCR beta chain was sequenced in a study of T cell repertoires and HLA-DP antigens. Whole-study context: CD4+ T cells were cocultured with HeLa cells expressing HLA-DP.

Comment on this clone: Its specificity is not known.

The PCR primers covered 54 TRBV and 13 TRBJ segments. Method: immunoSEQ multiplex PCR; TCRdb's copy keeps in-frame clones and lacks some. The data hold about 110,000 clones, with almost 95% observed a single time. The CDR3 has 16 amino acids. Trimming took off 4 bases at V and 0 bases at J, with 13 bases between the two ends. Germline CDR1 reads SGHTA; CDR2 reads FQGTGA. Negative selection yielded untouched CD4+ T cells of average about 98% purity. The sequencing input was CD4+ T cells from PBMCs. This clonotype originated in a woman under 30 in good health and CMV-seronegative. V gene TRBV7-3 combines with J gene TRBJ2-1; D tentatively reads TRBD1 or TRBD2 (5 bases each). CDR3 DNA sequence: TGTGCCAGCAGCTCGGACACTAGGAGCTCCTACAATGAGCAGTTCTTC. Translation: CASSSDTRSSYNEQFF.